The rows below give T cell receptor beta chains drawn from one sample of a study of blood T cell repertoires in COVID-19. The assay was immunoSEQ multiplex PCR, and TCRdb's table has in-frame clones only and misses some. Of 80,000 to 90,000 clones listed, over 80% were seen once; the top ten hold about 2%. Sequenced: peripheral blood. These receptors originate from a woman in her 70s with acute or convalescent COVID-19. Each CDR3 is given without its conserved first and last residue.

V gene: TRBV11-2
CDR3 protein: ASSLAATRGDYGYT

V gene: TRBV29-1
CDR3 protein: SVDWDRYTEAF

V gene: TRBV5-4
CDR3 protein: ASSLSGQGWGNEQF

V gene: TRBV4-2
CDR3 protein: ASSLPGTGREKLF

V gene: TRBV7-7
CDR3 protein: ASSYVAGANYNEQF

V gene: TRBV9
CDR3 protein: ASSLTGGTYNSPLH

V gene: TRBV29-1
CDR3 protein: SVEILAGPPTDTQY

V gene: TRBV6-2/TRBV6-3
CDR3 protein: ASSYSPSGSYEQY

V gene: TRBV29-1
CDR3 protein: SVRPPGDTEAF

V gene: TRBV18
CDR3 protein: ASSPVATHYGYT

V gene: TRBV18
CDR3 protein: ASSSGQLNTGELF

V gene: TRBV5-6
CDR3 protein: ASSSKGDRSYEQY

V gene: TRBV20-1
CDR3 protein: SWAGVDEQF

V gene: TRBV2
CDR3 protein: ASGSYRGNTEAF

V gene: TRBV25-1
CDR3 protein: ASSDQTGAEILF

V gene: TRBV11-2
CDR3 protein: ASSLGPLAGNTGELF

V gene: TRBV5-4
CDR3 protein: ASSLSSGGETQY

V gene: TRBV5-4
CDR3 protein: ASSTGQVTEAF

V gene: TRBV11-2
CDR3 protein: ASSPGQLNYGYT

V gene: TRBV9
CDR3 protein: ASSGTGGSGANVLT

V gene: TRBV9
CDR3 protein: ASSVGASGNSPLH

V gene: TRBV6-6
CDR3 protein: ATTGAVNTGELF

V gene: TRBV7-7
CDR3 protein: ASSLAPAGIYNEQF

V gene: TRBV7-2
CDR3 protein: ASSLAEGVDHTEAF

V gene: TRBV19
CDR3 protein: ASSIYSYSGANVLT

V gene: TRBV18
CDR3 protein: ASSLGSNQPQH

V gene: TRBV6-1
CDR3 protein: ASSGQPTGGGTEAF

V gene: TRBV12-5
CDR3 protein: ASGRSSYNEQF

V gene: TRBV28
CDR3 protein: ASSESGTEAF

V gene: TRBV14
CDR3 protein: ASSRLGAFNQPQH

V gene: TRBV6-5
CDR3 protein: ASSPMTGGIQPQH

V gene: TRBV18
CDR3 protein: ASSRGEVATEAF

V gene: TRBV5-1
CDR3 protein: ASKPLGGGNNEQF

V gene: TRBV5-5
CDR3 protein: ASSLWGGFTEAF

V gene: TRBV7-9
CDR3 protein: ASSLAPVNTGELF

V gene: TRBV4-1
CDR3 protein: ASSSPGESGGKLF

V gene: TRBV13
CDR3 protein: ASSRTGSWGNQPQH

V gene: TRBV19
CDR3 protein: ASKEHGQTNEKLF

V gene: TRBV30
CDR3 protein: AWSVDGGNQPQH

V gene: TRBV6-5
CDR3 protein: ASAESSGNTIY

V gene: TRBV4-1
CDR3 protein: ASTPGGRASSGANVLT

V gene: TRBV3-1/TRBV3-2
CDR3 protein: ASSRPSGVHEQY

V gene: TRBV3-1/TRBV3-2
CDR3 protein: ASSLSGLYEQY

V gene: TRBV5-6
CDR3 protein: ASSPSVVGNSYGYT

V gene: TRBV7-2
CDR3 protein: ASSSRSFNYGYT

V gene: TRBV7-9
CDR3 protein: ASSSPNTGELF

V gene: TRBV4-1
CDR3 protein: ASSQYKNTGELF

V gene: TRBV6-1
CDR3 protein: ASSETRTGKLF

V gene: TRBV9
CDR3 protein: ASSPPGGLETQY

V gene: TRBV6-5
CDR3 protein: ASGQYGETQY

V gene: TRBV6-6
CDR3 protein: ASRQTSSDEQY